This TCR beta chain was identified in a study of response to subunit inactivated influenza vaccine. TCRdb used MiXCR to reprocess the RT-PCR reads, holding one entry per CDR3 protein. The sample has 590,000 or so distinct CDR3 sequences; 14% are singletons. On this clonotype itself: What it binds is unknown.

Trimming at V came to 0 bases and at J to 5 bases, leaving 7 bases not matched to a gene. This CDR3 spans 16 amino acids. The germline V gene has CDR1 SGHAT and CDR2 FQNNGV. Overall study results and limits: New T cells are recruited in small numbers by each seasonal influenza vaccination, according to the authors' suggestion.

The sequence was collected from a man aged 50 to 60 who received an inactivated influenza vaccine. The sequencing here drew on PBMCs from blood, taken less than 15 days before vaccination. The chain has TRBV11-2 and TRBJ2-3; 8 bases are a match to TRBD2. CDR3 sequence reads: CASSLDLWLAGDTQYF. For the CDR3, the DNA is TGTGCCAGCAGCTTAGATCTGTGGCTAGCGGGAGATACGCAGTATTTT.